The 29 T cell receptor beta chains reported below all come from one sample, sequenced in a study of cytomegalovirus exposure and HLA in healthy donors. PCR used 60 Vbeta primers and 13 Jbeta primers. Data came from immunoSEQ multiplex PCR; TCRdb stores just in-frame clones and leaves some out. The sample yields 65,000 to 95,000 clones, over 65% seen once. Sample: PBMCs. The origin of the receptors is a man between 50 and 59 years old in good health and CMV-seronegative.

V and J are TRBV5-1 and TRBJ2-5; 12 bases are a match to TRBD2. The J segment lost 4 bases and the V segment lost 4 bases, leaving 5 bases of the junction unmatched. Germline CDR1 is SGHRS and CDR2 is YFSETQ. The CDR3 consists of 15 residues. The DNA of the CDR3 is TGCGCCAGCAGCGCATCGGGACTAGCGGGAGAGACCCAGTACTTC. It codes for CASSASGLAGETQYF.

The V gene is TRBV27, the J gene TRBJ2-5, with TRBD2 matching over 10 bases. The CDR3 has 13 amino acids. Germline V gene lookup returns CDR1 MNHEY and CDR2 SMNVEV (reference sequence). Unmatched junction bases numbered 2, after V lost 7 bases and J lost 3 bases. CDR3 in amino acids: CASKTSGKETQYF. CDR3 DNA sequence: TGTGCCAGCAAAACTAGCGGGAAAGAGACCCAGTACTTC.

This clone was counted a few times. The V call is TRBV30, the J call TRBJ1-2, with a tentative D call TRBD1 (6 bases). The CDR3 is 16 amino acids. Trimming removed 5 bases at V and 5 bases at J, with 24 bases between. CDR1 and CDR2 from the germline V gene are GTSNPN and SVGIG (reference sequence). CDR3 region: CAWRPPPGGPRYGYTF. The CDR3 DNA is TGTGCCTGGCGCCCCCCCCCGGGGGGCCCGAGGTATGGCTACACCTTC. The full variable domain, its missing parts supplied by reference TRBV30 and TRBJ1-2, is SQTIHQWPATLVQPVGSPLSLECTVEGTSNPNLYWYRQAAGRGLQLLFYSVGIGQISSEVPQNLSASRPQDRQFILSSKKLLLSDSGFYLCAWRPPPGGPRYGYTFGSGTRLTVV.

The chain carries TRBV27 and TRBJ2-1, with TRBD2 identical over 7 bases. Germline V lookup: CDR1 MNHEY, CDR2 SMNVEV (reference sequence). The CDR3 totals 12 residues. J lost 2 bases, V lost 8 bases, and 0 bases had no gene match. The CDR3 DNA is TGTGCCAGCGGGACTACCTACAATGAGCAGTTCTTC. Its protein is CASGTTYNEQFF.

The gene calls are TRBV7-2 and TRBJ1-1; weak D call: TRBD1 (6 bases). Deletions cut 3 bases from V and 6 bases from J, with 20 bases between. The V gene's germline CDR1 is SGHTA and CDR2 FQGNSA. The CDR3 spans 16 residues. The CDR3 DNA reads as TGTGCCAGCAGCTTGGAAACAGGGCTCCCGTTACCTGAAGCTTTCTTT. Translated: CASSLETGLPLPEAFF.

The chain carries TRBV18 and TRBJ1-1; 8 bases are shared with TRBD1. Germline values: CDR1 KGHSH, CDR2 LQKENI. Trimming cost V 5 bases and J 0 bases; bases outside gene matches: 8. The CDR3 covers 16 residues. The CDR3 here is CASSIKDRAMNTEAFF. In DNA, the CDR3 is TGTGCCAGCTCAATCAAGGACAGGGCGATGAACACTGAAGCTTTCTTT.

The J gene is TRBJ1-1, the V gene TRBV6-1; D is ambiguous. The CDR3 is 12 amino acids. The germline CDR1 and CDR2 sequences are MNHNS and SASEGT. Trimming took 7 bases from V and 5 from J, leaving 11 bases between them. CDR3 nucleotides: TGTGCCAGCAAAGACGGAGGAACTGAAGCTTTCTTT. Encoded protein: CASKDGGTEAFF.

The chain couples TRBV4-1 to TRBJ1-2; unclear D gene. The CDR3 length is 15 residues. Deletions cut 3 bases from V and 4 bases from J, with 15 bases between. Germline-derived CDR1 and CDR2 are MGHRA and YSYEKL. The CDR3, as DNA: TGCGCCAGCAGCCAGAGTATGTCACAGCTCTATGGCTACACCTTC. Its protein product is CASSQSMSQLYGYTF.

The chain links TRBV27 to TRBJ2-7; 9 positions agree with TRBD2. J was trimmed by 3 bases and V by 0 bases; bases with no gene match: 3. The germline CDR1 and CDR2 sequences are MNHEY and SMNVEV (reference sequence). CDR3 size: 15 residues. For the CDR3, the DNA is TGTGCCAGCAGTTTATCGACTAGCGGTAACTACGAGCAGTACTTC. Amino acid sequence: CASSLSTSGNYEQYF.

V gene TRBV25-1 combines with J gene TRBJ2-6; D may be TRBD2 (6 bases). Trimming removed 8 bases at V and 4 bases at J, with 9 bases between. The CDR3 runs to 13 residues. Germline V lookup: CDR1 MGHDK, CDR2 SYGVNS. The CDR3 loop is CASGGAGANVLTF. The CDR3 DNA is TGTGCCAGCGGAGGGGCCGGGGCCAACGTCCTGACTTTC.

V gene TRBV10-2 combines with J gene TRBJ1-5; a possible D gene is TRBD1 (6 bases). The CDR3 has 14 amino acids. Deletions cut 8 bases from V and 4 bases from J, with 15 bases between. CDR1 is WSHSY, CDR2 SAAADI, per germline. CDR3 DNA: TGCGCCAGCGCCCGAGGGGGGGGGAATCAGCCCCAGCATTTT. It specifies CASARGGGNQPQHF.

V is TRBV19 and J is TRBJ1-2, with a weak D call TRBD1 (6 bases). V shed 6 bases and J shed 3 bases, with 8 bases lying between them. The germline gives CDR1 LNHDA, CDR2 SQIVND (reference sequence). The CDR3 is 12 amino acids. The CDR3 nucleotides read TGTGCCAGTAGCGACAGGCACTATGGCTACACCTTC. Protein sequence: CASSDRHYGYTF.

About this clone: One end of the junction fails to match germline, which may point to a read error. The chain has TRBV7-9 and TRBJ1-4, with D possibly TRBD1 on 6 matching bases. CDR1 is SEHNR and CDR2 is FQNEAQ in the germline V gene (reference sequence). The length of the CDR3 is 18 residues. As DNA, the CDR3 is TGTTCCAGCAGTTCAACCCTTGGACCGGGACAATATGACCAAAAACTGTTTTTT. It codes for CSSSSTLGPGQYDQKLFF.

The rearrangement joins TRBV5-1 to TRBJ2-1; D perhaps matches TRBD1 (6 bases). This CDR3 is built from 15 residues. Germline V gene data show CDR1 as SGHRS and CDR2 as YFSETQ. V lost 2 bases and J lost 5, with 14 bases in between. CDR3 in DNA: TGCGCCAGCAGCTTTCAACAGGGTATTCACAATGAGCAGTTCTTC. This encodes CASSFQQGIHNEQFF.

The chain recombines TRBV6-5 with TRBJ2-5; maybe TRBD2 (5 bases). This CDR3 has 15 amino acids. The V end was cut by 4 bases, the J end by 10 bases, with 22 bases between. Germline CDR1 and CDR2: MNHEY and SVGAGI. CDR3 sequence (DNA): TGTGCCAGCAGTTCACTACTGACTCCCACCGGGGACCAGTACTTC. This gives the protein CASSSLLTPTGDQYF.

This rearrangement joins TRBV27 to TRBJ1-2; the match to TRBD1 covers 9 bases. This CDR3 spans 14 amino acids. J gave up 2 bases and V 8 bases, and 6 bases lay outside the gene matches. Germline values: CDR1 MNHEY, CDR2 SMNVEV (reference sequence). The CDR3 nucleotides are TGTGCCAGCCGGGGGACAGGGCCAAACTATGGCTACACCTTC. Amino acids: CASRGTGPNYGYTF.

This clone was recorded once. The genes are TRBV5-1 and TRBJ2-6; possibly TRBD1 for D (6 bases). CDR3 length: 15 residues. V was shortened by 3 bases and J by 0 bases, with 7 bases between the two germline ends. Germline V gene lookup returns CDR1 SGHRS and CDR2 YFSETQ. In DNA form, the CDR3 reads TGCGCCAGCAGCTACAGGGACTCTGGGGCCAACGTCCTGACTTTC. Translation: CASSYRDSGANVLTF. Based on the CDR3 plus reference TRBV5-1 and TRBJ2-6, the full variable domain is KAGVTQTPRYLIKTRGQQVTLSCSPISGHRSVSWYQQTPGQGLQFLFEYFSETQRNKGNFPGRFSGRQFSNSRSEMNVSTLELGDSALYLCASSYRDSGANVLTFGAGSRLTVL.

The chain is built from TRBV19 and TRBJ1-5, with 7 bases matching TRBD1. The CDR3 loop spans 14 amino acids. V was clipped by 7 bases and J by 6 bases; unmatched bases: 9. Germline V gene lookup returns CDR1 LNHDA and CDR2 SQIVND (reference sequence). Written as DNA, the CDR3 is TGTGCCAGTAAACGACAGGGAATCGGTCAGCCCCAGCATTTT. This gives the protein CASKRQGIGQPQHF.

This clone was detected once. A junction end diverges from the germline sequence, so it may reflect a read error. The identical CDR3 is also encoded by other nucleotide sequences in the sample. This chain uses TRBV9 with TRBJ1-2, with D unresolved. Germline assignment: CDR1 SGDLS and CDR2 YYNGEE. This CDR3 comprises 13 residues. The CDR3 sequence is CASSVVGTYGYTF. The CDR3 DNA reads as TGCGCCAGCAGCGTAGTTGGCACCTATGGCTACACCTTC.

The chain links TRBV30 to TRBJ2-5, with no clear D. This CDR3 spans 12 amino acids. Germline CDR1 is GTSNPN and CDR2 is SVGIG (reference sequence). V dropped 0 bases and J dropped 3 bases, with 5 bases sitting between them. The DNA for the CDR3 is TGTGCCTGGAGTGTGCGAGAAGAGACCCAGTACTTC. Protein product: CAWSVREETQYF. The full variable domain, its missing parts supplied by reference TRBV30 and TRBJ2-5, is SQTIHQWPATLVQPVGSPLSLECTVEGTSNPNLYWYRQAAGRGLQLLFYSVGIGQISSEVPQNLSASRPQDRQFILSSKKLLLSDSGFYLCAWSVREETQYFGPGTRLLVL.

The V and J genes are TRBV9 and TRBJ2-7, with TRBD2 matching over 8 bases. CDR1 is SGDLS, CDR2 YYNGEE, per germline. Trimming cost V 4 bases and J 5 bases; bases outside gene matches: 11. There are 15 residues in the CDR3. The CDR3, as DNA: TGTGCCAGCAGCCCAAATCTCGGGGGGGCTGACGAGCAGTACTTC. Protein: CASSPNLGGADEQYF.

The chain uses TRBV7-9 and TRBJ1-2, with a tentative D call TRBD1 (5 bases). This CDR3 is 13 amino acids long. Looked up from germline, CDR1 is SEHNR and CDR2 is FQNEAQ (reference sequence). V lost 2 bases and J lost 2, with 6 bases in between. The CDR3 DNA is TGTGCCAGCAGCTTACCAGGGAACTATGGCTACACCTTC. Translating gives CASSLPGNYGYTF.

This clone has just a few counts. The chain joins TRBV7-9 to TRBJ1-4; TRBD1 agrees at 12 bases. The CDR3 covers 15 residues. The germline CDR1 and CDR2 sequences are SEHNR and FQNEAQ (reference sequence). V lost 5 bases and J lost 11; bases outside the gene matches: 9. CDR3 sequence: CASSKEGTGGPKLFF. The CDR3 DNA reads TGTGCCAGCAGCAAAGAAGGGACAGGGGGCCCCAAACTGTTTTTT. The variable domain in full, completed from reference TRBV7-9 and TRBJ1-4, reads DTGVSQNPRHKITKRGQNVTFRCDPISEHNRLYWYRQTLGQGPEFLTYFQNEAQLEKSRLLSDRFSAERPKGSFSTLEIQRTEQGDSAMYLCASSKEGTGGPKLFFGSGTQLSVL.

The CDR3 nucleotides are TGTGCCAGCAGTTACGGCCAGGACAGGGGGTACGAGCAGTACTTC. It translates to CASSYGQDRGYEQYF. The rearrangement links TRBV6-6 to TRBJ2-7; 10 bases are shared with TRBD1. Per germline, CDR1 MNHNY and CDR2 SVGAGI (reference sequence). This CDR3 contains 15 residues. V was pared by 2 bases and J by 4 bases, with 5 bases of the junction left unmatched.

This chain links TRBV19 with TRBJ1-1, with 9 positions matching TRBD1. The ends lost 6 bases at V and 1 base at J; junction bases unmatched: 9. This CDR3 is built from 16 residues. Germline V gene lookup returns CDR1 LNHDA and CDR2 SQIVND (reference sequence). The CDR3 DNA reads TGTGCCAGTAGGACCGGGACAGGGCTGGGGAACACTGAAGCTTTCTTT. Translating gives CASRTGTGLGNTEAFF.

The gene calls are TRBV5-1 and TRBJ2-2; 11 nucleotides line up with TRBD1. After removal of 4 bases from V and 1 base from J, the junction contained 3 bases not matched to a gene. Germline CDR1 SGHRS, CDR2 YFSETQ. The length of the CDR3 is 16 residues. In nucleotides, the CDR3 is TGCGCCAGCAGCGGAGGGACAGGGGGGAACACCGGGGAGCTGTTTTTT. This translates into CASSGGTGGNTGELFF.

The chain links TRBV7-8 to TRBJ2-3; TRBD2 agrees at 12 bases. The germline CDR1 and CDR2 sequences are SGHVS and FQNEAQ. Trimming at V came to 3 bases and at J to 0 bases, leaving 7 bases not matched to a gene. This CDR3 is built from 18 residues. The CDR3 nucleotides are TGTGCCAGCAGCTTGAGACTAGCGGGGGATACTAGCACAGATACGCAGTATTTT. It yields the protein CASSLRLAGDTSTDTQYF. Looking up the rest from reference TRBV7-8 and TRBJ2-3 gives the full variable domain: GAGVSQSPRYKVAKRGQDVALRCDPISGHVSLFWYQQALGQGPEFLTYFQNEAQLDKSGLPSDRFFAERPEGSVSTLKIQRTQQEDSAVYLCASSLRLAGDTSTDTQYFGPGTRLTVL.

This chain links TRBV9 with TRBJ2-1; 13 bases fit TRBD2. CDR3 length: 16 residues. Germline V gives CDR1 SGDLS, CDR2 YYNGEE. Trimming at V came to 4 bases and at J to 4 bases, leaving 5 bases not matched to a gene. The CDR3: CASSPRTSGGYNEQFF. CDR3 nucleotides: TGTGCCAGCAGCCCCCGGACTAGCGGGGGTTACAATGAGCAGTTCTTC.

The genes are TRBV23-1 and TRBJ1-5; 7 nucleotides align to TRBD1. TRBV23-1 is an ORF; its function is uncertain. The junction had 4 bases not matched to a gene; V was cut back by 2 bases and J by 0 bases. This CDR3 is 16 amino acids long. This CDR3 reads CASSQRGRSSNQPQHF. In nucleotides, the CDR3 is TGCGCCAGCAGTCAAAGGGGGCGCAGTAGCAATCAGCCCCAGCATTTT.